Only a few counts were recorded for the clone carrying this TCR beta chain. This sample was taken from a study of cytomegalovirus exposure and HLA in healthy donors. Trimming left V 5 bases short and J 3 bases short, with 10 bases between. CDR3 size: 13 residues. Germline V gene sequence: CDR1 SEHNR, CDR2 FQNEAQ (reference sequence). Primers for the PCR totalled 60 Vbeta and 13 Jbeta. Assay used: immunoSEQ multiplex PCR; TCRdb lists only in-frame clones, some missing. The table includes more than 100,000 clones, roughly 9.6% detected once. The chain uses TRBV7-9 and TRBJ1-1; D might be TRBD1 (6 bases). This TCR was recovered from a woman aged 40 to 50 in good health and CMV-seropositive. Sequencing input: PBMCs. CDR3 amino acids: CASSRDIDTEAFF. The CDR3 DNA reads TGTGCCAGCAGCAGGGACATCGACACTGAAGCTTTCTTT.